This T cell receptor (beta chain) appears in the sequencing data of a study of cytomegalovirus exposure and HLA in healthy donors. The overall study: Some 90 million unique TCRs from HLA-typed donors were held in an early data release.

Germline CDR1 reads SGHRS; CDR2 reads YFSETQ. The CDR3 has 15 amino acids. J gave up 9 bases and V 0 bases, and 11 bases lay outside the gene matches. A multiplex PCR was run with 60 Vbeta primers and 13 Jbeta primers. The repertoire was sequenced with immunoSEQ multiplex PCR; TCRdb's copy has only in-frame clones and lacks some. The top ten hold 3% to 3.5% of the sample, which has 150,000 or so clones, approximately 82% seen once. This TCR derives from a man in his late teens or twenties in good health and CMV-seropositive. The sequencing input was PBMCs. The chain employs TRBV5-1 and TRBJ1-1; 7 bases fit TRBD1. CDR3 DNA: TGCGCCAGCAGCTTGGGGACGGGACAGCCTACACAAGCTTTCTTT. Amino acid sequence: CASSLGTGQPTQAFF.